Below, 27 T cell receptor beta chains from the same sample are listed, as sequenced in a study of cytomegalovirus exposure and HLA in healthy donors. Amplification used 60 Vbeta primers and 13 Jbeta primers. Here immunoSEQ multiplex PCR was the method, and the copy in TCRdb shows in-frame clones only, minus some. The sample holds about 190,000 clones, around 86% seen once. The material sequenced was PBMCs. These receptors were obtained from a woman between 50 and 59 years old in good health and CMV-seropositive.

The chain combines TRBV30 with TRBJ1-6; no reliable D call. The CDR3 sequence is 16 residues long. V was clipped by 1 base and J by 0 bases, with 10 bases between them. Germline-derived CDR1 and CDR2 are GTSNPN and SVGIG (reference sequence). This CDR3 is CAWSDALSSYNSPLHF. CDR3 nucleotide sequence: TGTGCCTGGAGTGACGCGCTGAGCTCCTATAATTCACCCCTCCACTTT.

The gene calls are TRBV2 and TRBJ2-4; a weak D match, TRBD1 (6 bases). The CDR3 sequence is 14 residues long. The V gene's germline CDR1 is SNHLY and CDR2 FYNNEI. Deletions cut 8 bases from V and 1 base from J, with 12 bases between. DNA for the CDR3: TGTGCCAGCGCAGGGGTCGGGGCCAAAAACATTCAGTACTTC. It yields the protein CASAGVGAKNIQYF.

This chain links TRBV11-2 with TRBJ2-7; 7 bases match TRBD2. V shed 1 base and J 2 bases; nucleotides not matched to a gene: 17. This CDR3 is built from 19 residues. CDR1 and CDR2 (germline): SGHAT, FQNNGV. The CDR3 DNA is TGTGCCAGCAGCTTAGCCCCTCTTCGGGGTCGGGGGGAAACCTACGAGCAGTACTTC. It encodes CASSLAPLRGRGETYEQYF.

The chain carries TRBV18 and TRBJ1-3; D is ambiguous. CDR3 length: 15 residues. The ends were cut back, 2 bases at V and 0 bases at J, with 8 bases in the middle. Germline CDR1 and CDR2: KGHSH and LQKENI. The CDR3 DNA follows: TGTGCCAGCTCACCAGACTTCAGCTCTGGAAACACCATATATTTT. It is translated as CASSPDFSSGNTIYF.

The V and J genes are TRBV4-3 and TRBJ2-1; possible D gene TRBD1, 6 bases. Per the germline V gene, CDR1 is LGHNA and CDR2 is YSLEER. CDR3 size: 16 residues. V was clipped by 0 bases and J by 3 bases, with 12 bases between them. In DNA form, the CDR3 reads TGCGCCAGCAGCCAAGATTTCGGACAGAACTACAATGAGCAGTTCTTC. Translated: CASSQDFGQNYNEQFF.

The rearrangement links TRBV25-1 to TRBJ2-7; D is perhaps TRBD1 (5 bases). Germline V gene lookup returns CDR1 MGHDK and CDR2 SYGVNS. Trimming shortened V by 5 bases and J by 6 bases, and 23 bases separated the two germline ends. CDR3 length: 16 residues. The CDR3 reads CASSSGLGAGGLEQYF. The CDR3 DNA is TGTGCCAGCAGTAGTGGCCTTGGGGCAGGTGGGCTCGAGCAGTACTTC.

The rearrangement links TRBV19 to TRBJ1-1; no definite D call. V was clipped by 5 bases and J by 0 bases, with 10 bases between them. This CDR3 is 14 amino acids long. Looked up from germline, CDR1 is LNHDA and CDR2 is SQIVND (reference sequence). The CDR3 is CASSAGRVNTEAFF. CDR3 in DNA: TGTGCCAGTAGTGCGGGCAGAGTGAACACTGAAGCTTTCTTT.

The table lists this clone with a count of one. The rearrangement joins TRBV19 to TRBJ1-2; 7 positions agree with TRBD1. From germline, CDR1 is LNHDA and CDR2 SQIVND (reference sequence). Trimming cost V 10 bases and J 2 bases; bases outside gene matches: 7. The CDR3 covers 13 residues. Here the CDR3 reads CAIRTGANYGYTF. The CDR3 bases are TGTGCCATAAGGACAGGTGCGAACTATGGCTACACCTTC.

V and J are TRBV2 and TRBJ2-3, with TRBD1 identical over 9 bases. Trimming cost V 4 bases and J 2 bases; bases outside gene matches: 4. Germline V gene data show CDR1 as SNHLY and CDR2 as FYNNEI. The CDR3 spans 15 residues. This CDR3 reads CASSANRGPTDTQYF. The CDR3 DNA reads as TGTGCCAGCAGTGCCAACAGGGGGCCCACAGATACGCAGTATTTT.

This clone was picked up a small number of times. V is TRBV6-1 and J is TRBJ1-1; no clear D gene. From germline, CDR1 is MNHNS and CDR2 SASEGT. The CDR3 contains 14 residues. Trimming pared 2 bases from V and 5 bases from J, leaving 12 bases between. The CDR3 DNA reads TGTGCCAGCAGTGAAAAAGGGAGTTGGACTGAAGCTTTCTTT. It specifies CASSEKGSWTEAFF.

This chain uses TRBV6-5 with TRBJ2-2; the match to TRBD1 covers 11 bases. Germline-derived CDR1 and CDR2 are MNHEY and SVGAGI. V shed 2 bases, J shed 6 bases, and the junction held 5 bases outside the gene matches. CDR3 length equals 16 residues. CDR3 DNA sequence: TGTGCCAGCAGTTACGGAGGACAGGGGGCGGCCGGGGAGCTGTTTTTT. It specifies CASSYGGQGAAGELFF.

The chain combines TRBV4-1 with TRBJ1-1; no clear D gene. Trimming pared 0 bases from V and 6 bases from J, leaving 11 bases between. Germline CDR1 is MGHRA and CDR2 is YSYEKL. CDR3 length: 14 amino acids. DNA for the CDR3: TGCGCCAGCAGCCAAGACCGACTGGTCGCTGAAGCTTTCTTT. Translating gives CASSQDRLVAEAFF.

The rearrangement links TRBV5-6 to TRBJ1-1; D uncertain. Trimming stripped 0 bases from V and 6 bases from J, with 6 bases between. The CDR3 is 12 amino acids. Looked up from germline, CDR1 is SGHDT and CDR2 is YYEEEE. Written as DNA, the CDR3 is TGTGCCAGCAGCTTGGGGGAGGCTGAAGCTTTCTTT. Translation gives CASSLGEAEAFF. Supplemented by reference TRBV5-6 and TRBJ1-1, the full variable domain reads DAGVTQSPTHLIKTRGQQVTLRCSPKSGHDTVSWYQQALGQGPQFIFQYYEEEERQRGNFPDRFSGHQFPNYSSELNVNALLLGDSALYLCASSLGEAEAFFGQGTRLTVV.

The gene calls are TRBV7-3 and TRBJ2-3, with D perhaps TRBD2 (7 bases). The V end was cut by 5 bases, the J end by 1 base, with 10 bases between. CDR3 length equals 14 residues. CDR1 and CDR2 (germline): SGHTA, FQGTGA. The CDR3 protein is CASSRGAGTDTQYF. The CDR3 DNA sequence: TGTGCCAGCAGCCGGGGGGCGGGCACAGATACGCAGTATTTT.

The rearrangement links TRBV6-6 to TRBJ2-2; 10 bases line up with TRBD1. Trimming removed 6 bases from V and 5 bases from J; junction bases left unmatched: 3. Germline loops: CDR1 MNHNY, CDR2 SVGAGI (reference sequence). The CDR3 sequence is 14 residues long. The CDR3 DNA follows: TGTGCCAGCAGGGGGGACAGGGGTACCGGGGAGCTGTTTTTT. As protein: CASRGDRGTGELFF.

This clone was found once. In nucleotides, the CDR3 is TGCGCCAGCAGCTTGGTTAAGGAGACCGATGGATCCTACGAGCAGTACTTC. It encodes CASSLVKETDGSYEQYF. The chain is built from TRBV5-1 and TRBJ2-7; no reliable D call. V gave up 0 bases and J gave up 1 base, with 17 bases separating them. The CDR3 extends over 17 amino acids. Germline V lookup: CDR1 SGHRS, CDR2 YFSETQ.

In this sample, this clone turned up once. This rearrangement joins TRBV2 to TRBJ1-5, with TRBD1 identical over 9 bases. The CDR3 covers 14 residues. V lost 8 bases to trimming and J lost 2 bases; unmatched junction nucleotides: 4. CDR1 SNHLY and CDR2 FYNNEI come from the germline V gene. The CDR3 loop reads CASGGDRGNQPQHF. The CDR3 region has the DNA TGTGCCAGCGGGGGGGACAGGGGCAATCAGCCCCAGCATTTT.

The chain joins TRBV30 to TRBJ1-6; weak D call: TRBD1 (5 bases). Trimming cost V 0 bases and J 7 bases, with 13 bases left between them. This CDR3 is built from 15 residues. Germline loops: CDR1 GTSNPN, CDR2 SVGIG (reference sequence). This CDR3 reads CAWSVSVRVNSPLHF. In DNA form, the CDR3 reads TGTGCCTGGAGTGTAAGCGTCAGGGTAAATTCACCCCTCCACTTT. Full variable domain (remainder filled in from reference TRBV30 and TRBJ1-6): SQTIHQWPATLVQPVGSPLSLECTVEGTSNPNLYWYRQAAGRGLQLLFYSVGIGQISSEVPQNLSASRPQDRQFILSSKKLLLSDSGFYLCAWSVSVRVNSPLHFGNGTRLTVT.

The chain links TRBV28 to TRBJ2-1, with a tentative D call TRBD2 (7 bases). Trimming removed 10 bases at V and 3 bases at J, with 19 bases between. CDR1 MDHEN and CDR2 SYDVKM come from the germline V gene. CDR3 size: 15 residues. This CDR3 is CATSLVGGGYNEQFF. In DNA form, the CDR3 reads TGTGCCACGAGTTTGGTGGGAGGGGGCTACAATGAGCAGTTCTTC.

The chain employs TRBV27 and TRBJ2-3, with a tentative D call TRBD2 (5 bases). The V and J ends lost 3 bases and 3 bases respectively, with 10 bases between them. The CDR3 loop spans 14 amino acids. Germline values: CDR1 MNHEY, CDR2 SMNVEV (reference sequence). CDR3 nucleotide sequence: TGTGCCAGCAGTTTTTTCGGAGGTACAGATACGCAGTATTTT. Translating gives CASSFFGGTDTQYF.

V usage is TRBV9 and J usage is TRBJ2-7, with 9 bases lining up with TRBD2. J gave up 2 bases and V 0 bases, and 12 bases lay outside the gene matches. CDR3 length equals 18 residues. Germline CDR1 reads SGDLS; CDR2 reads YYNGEE. DNA for the CDR3: TGTGCCAGCAGCGTAGCTAGCGCTAGCGGGGCCTTAACCTACGAGCAGTACTTC. Its protein product is CASSVASASGALTYEQYF.

This clone appeared a few times. V and J are TRBV9 and TRBJ1-4, with D unresolved. CDR1 and CDR2 from the germline V gene are SGDLS and YYNGEE. The CDR3 has 12 residues. V dropped 2 bases and J dropped 7 bases, with 6 bases sitting between them. CDR3 loop: CASSVSGEKLFF. CDR3 coding DNA: TGTGCCAGCAGCGTTTCGGGTGAAAAACTGTTTTTT.

This clone was picked up a small number of times. DNA of the CDR3: TGCGCCAGCAGCCCCCGTGCACGCACCGGGGTTGGGGAGCTGTTTTTT. Its protein product is CASSPRARTGVGELFF. This chain uses TRBV5-1 with TRBJ2-2, with D tentatively TRBD2 (5 bases). Trimming cost V 4 bases and J 8 bases, with 21 bases left between them. From germline, CDR1 is SGHRS and CDR2 YFSETQ. CDR3 length equals 16 residues.

This clone was counted between two and nine times. This chain links TRBV29-1 with TRBJ1-1; D call uncertain. The V gene's germline CDR1 is SQVTM and CDR2 ANQGSEA. This CDR3 has 12 residues. V was cut by 6 bases and J by 4 bases, with 12 bases left in between. The CDR3 spells CSVAGMGTEAFF. The DNA for the CDR3 is TGCAGCGTGGCGGGTATGGGCACTGAAGCTTTCTTT.

This chain connects TRBV7-9 to TRBJ1-2; TRBD1 aligns across 7 bases. This CDR3 has 12 residues. After removal of 5 bases from V and 6 bases from J, the junction contained 3 bases not matched to a gene. Germline CDR1 and CDR2: SEHNR and FQNEAQ (reference sequence). In DNA, the CDR3 is TGTGCCAGCAGCCAAACAGGGGATGGCTACACCTTC. Translating gives CASSQTGDGYTF.

This chain links TRBV4-1 with TRBJ2-6; a possible D gene is TRBD1 (6 bases). Germline assignment: CDR1 MGHRA and CDR2 YSYEKL. Trimming removed 4 bases from V and 2 bases from J, with 9 bases in between. The CDR3 sequence is 15 residues long. Here the CDR3 DNA reads TGCGCCAGCAGCCGTAACAGGGCTGGGGCCAACGTCCTGACTTTC. Amino acids: CASSRNRAGANVLTF.

As regards this clone: The junction shows a germline mismatch at one end, possibly a read error. V is TRBV9 and J is TRBJ2-1, with unresolved D. Germline CDR1 reads SGDLS; CDR2 reads YYNGEE. This CDR3 has 17 amino acids. This CDR3 is CASSVGDLDISWNEQLF. The CDR3 DNA sequence: TGTGCCAGCAGCGTAGGTGACCTAGATATTTCCTGGAATGAGCAGCTCTTC.